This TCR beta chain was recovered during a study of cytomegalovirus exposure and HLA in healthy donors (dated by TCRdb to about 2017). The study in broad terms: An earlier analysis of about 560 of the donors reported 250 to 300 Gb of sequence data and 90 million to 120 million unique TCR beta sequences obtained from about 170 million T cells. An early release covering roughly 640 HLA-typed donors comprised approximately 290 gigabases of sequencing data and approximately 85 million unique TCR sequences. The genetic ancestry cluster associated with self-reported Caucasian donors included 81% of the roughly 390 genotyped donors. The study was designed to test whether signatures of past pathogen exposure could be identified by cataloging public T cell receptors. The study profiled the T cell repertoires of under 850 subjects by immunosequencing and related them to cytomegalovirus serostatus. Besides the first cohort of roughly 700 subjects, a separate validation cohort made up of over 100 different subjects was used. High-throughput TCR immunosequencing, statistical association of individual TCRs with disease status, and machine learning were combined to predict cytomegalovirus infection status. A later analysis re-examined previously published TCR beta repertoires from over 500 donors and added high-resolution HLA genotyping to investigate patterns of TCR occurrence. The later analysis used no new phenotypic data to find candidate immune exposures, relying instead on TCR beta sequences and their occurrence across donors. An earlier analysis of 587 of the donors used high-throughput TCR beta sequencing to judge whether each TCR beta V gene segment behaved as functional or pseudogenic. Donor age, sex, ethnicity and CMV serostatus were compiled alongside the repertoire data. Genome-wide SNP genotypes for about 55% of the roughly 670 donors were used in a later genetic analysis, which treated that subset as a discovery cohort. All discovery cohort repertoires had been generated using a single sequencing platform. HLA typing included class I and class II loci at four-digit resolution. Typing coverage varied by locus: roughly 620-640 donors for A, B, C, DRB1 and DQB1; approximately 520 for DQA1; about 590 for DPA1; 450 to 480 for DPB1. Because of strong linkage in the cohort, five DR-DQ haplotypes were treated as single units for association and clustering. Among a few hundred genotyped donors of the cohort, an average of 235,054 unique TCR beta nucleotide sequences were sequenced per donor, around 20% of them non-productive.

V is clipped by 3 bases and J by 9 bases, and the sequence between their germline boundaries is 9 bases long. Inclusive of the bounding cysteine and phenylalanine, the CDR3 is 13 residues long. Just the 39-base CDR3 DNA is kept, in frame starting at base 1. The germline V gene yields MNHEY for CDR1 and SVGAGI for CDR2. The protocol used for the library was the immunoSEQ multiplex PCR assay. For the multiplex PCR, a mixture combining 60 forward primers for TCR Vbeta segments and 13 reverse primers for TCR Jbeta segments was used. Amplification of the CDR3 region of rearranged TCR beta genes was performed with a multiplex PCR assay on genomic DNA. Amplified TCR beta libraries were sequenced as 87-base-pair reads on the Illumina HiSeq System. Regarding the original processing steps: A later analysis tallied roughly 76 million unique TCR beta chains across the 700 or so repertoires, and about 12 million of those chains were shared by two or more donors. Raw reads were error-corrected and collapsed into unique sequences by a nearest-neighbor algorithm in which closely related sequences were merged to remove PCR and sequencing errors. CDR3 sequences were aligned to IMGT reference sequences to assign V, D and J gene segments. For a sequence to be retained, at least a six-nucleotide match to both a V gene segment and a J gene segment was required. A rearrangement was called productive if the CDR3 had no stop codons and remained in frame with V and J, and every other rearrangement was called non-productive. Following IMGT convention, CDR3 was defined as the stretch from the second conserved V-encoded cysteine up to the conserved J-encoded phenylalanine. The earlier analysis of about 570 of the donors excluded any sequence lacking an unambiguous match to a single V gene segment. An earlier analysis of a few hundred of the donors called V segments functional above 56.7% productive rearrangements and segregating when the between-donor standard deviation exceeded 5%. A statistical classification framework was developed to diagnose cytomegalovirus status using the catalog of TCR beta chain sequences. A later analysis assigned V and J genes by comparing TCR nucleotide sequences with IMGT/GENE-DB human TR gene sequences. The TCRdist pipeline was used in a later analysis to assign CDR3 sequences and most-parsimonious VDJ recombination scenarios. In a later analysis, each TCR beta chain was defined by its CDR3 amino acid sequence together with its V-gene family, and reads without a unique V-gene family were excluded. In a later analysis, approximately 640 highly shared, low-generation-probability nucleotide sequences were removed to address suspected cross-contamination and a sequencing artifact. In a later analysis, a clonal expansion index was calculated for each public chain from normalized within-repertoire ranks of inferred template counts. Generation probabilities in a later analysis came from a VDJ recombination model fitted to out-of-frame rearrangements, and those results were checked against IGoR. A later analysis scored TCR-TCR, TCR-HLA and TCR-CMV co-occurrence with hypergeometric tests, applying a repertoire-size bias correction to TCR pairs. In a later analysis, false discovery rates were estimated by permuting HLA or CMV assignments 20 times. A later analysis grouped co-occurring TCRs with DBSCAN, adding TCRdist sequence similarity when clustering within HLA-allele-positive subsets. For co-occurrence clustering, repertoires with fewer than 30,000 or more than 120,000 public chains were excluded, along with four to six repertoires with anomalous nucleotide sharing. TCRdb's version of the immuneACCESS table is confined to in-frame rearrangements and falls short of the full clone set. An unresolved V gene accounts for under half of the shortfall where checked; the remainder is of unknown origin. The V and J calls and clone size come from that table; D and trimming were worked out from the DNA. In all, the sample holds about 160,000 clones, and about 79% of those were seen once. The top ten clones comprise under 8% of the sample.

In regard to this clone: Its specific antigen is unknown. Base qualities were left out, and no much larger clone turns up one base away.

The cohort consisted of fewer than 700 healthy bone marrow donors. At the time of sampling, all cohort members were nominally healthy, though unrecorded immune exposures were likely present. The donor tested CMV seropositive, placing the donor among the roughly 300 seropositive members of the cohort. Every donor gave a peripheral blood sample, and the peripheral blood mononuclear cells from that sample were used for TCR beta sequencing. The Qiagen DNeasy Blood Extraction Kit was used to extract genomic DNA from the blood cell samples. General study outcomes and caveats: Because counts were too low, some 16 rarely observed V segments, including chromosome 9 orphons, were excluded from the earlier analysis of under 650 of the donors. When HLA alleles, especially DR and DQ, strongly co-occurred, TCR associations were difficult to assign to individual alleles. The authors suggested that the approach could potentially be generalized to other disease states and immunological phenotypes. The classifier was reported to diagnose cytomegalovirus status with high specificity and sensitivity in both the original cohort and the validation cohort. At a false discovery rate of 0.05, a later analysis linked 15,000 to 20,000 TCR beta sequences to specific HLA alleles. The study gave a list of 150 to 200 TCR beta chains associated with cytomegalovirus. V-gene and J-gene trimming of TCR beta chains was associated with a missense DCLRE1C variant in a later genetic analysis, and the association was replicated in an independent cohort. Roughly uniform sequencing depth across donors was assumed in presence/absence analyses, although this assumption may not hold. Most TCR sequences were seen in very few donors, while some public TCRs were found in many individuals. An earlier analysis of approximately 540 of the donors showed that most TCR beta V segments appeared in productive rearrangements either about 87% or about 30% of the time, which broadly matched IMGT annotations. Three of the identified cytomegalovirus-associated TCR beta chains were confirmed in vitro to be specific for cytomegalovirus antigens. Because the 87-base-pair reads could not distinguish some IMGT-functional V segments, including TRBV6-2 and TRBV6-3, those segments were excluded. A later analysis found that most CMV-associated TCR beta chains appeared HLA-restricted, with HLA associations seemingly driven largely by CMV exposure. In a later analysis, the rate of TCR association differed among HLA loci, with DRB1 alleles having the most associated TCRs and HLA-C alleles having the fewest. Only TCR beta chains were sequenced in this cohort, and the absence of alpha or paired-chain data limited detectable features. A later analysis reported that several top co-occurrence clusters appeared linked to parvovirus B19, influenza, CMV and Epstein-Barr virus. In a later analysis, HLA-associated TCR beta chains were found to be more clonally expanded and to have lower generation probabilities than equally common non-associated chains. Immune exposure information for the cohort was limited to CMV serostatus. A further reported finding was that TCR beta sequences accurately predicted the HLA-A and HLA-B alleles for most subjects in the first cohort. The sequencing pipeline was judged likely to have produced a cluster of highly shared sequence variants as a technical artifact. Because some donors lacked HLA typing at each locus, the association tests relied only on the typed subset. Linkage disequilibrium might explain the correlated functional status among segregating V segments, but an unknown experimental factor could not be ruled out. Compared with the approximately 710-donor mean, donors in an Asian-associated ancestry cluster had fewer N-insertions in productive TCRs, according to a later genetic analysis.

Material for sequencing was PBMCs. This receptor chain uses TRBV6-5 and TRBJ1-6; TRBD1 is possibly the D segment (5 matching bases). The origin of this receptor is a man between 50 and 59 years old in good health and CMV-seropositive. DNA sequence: TGTGCCAGCAGTTATCAGGGTGGTTCACCCCTCCACTTT. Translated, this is CASSYQGGSPLHF.